These T cell receptor beta chains were read from a single sample in a study of T cell responses to AZD1222 COVID-19 vaccine. Generated by immunoSEQ multiplex PCR, the TCRdb table keeps only in-frame clones and is missing some. The sample carries over 85,000 clones, about 92% recorded once. Here the sequenced sample was peripheral blood, taken 28 days after the second AZD1222 dose. The receptors stem from an adult who received the AZD1222 COVID-19 vaccine. CDR3s include the opening cysteine and the closing phenylalanine or tryptophan. The order of the fields is D gene, clone size, J gene, V gene, CDR3 protein, CDR3 DNA. A D gene is named only where the DNA matches it firmly. A clone size is listed for some rows: how often the clone was seen (once, few, many), or a class if it is expanded.

D gene: TRBD2
clone size: -
J gene: TRBJ2-1
V gene: TRBV3-1/TRBV3-2
CDR3 protein: CASSRPRGGGIPRYRNEQFF
CDR3 DNA: TGTGCCAGCAGCCGACCTCGAGGCGGGGGGATCCCCCGATACAGGAATGAGCAGTTCTTC

D gene: -
clone size: -
J gene: TRBJ1-2
V gene: TRBV9
CDR3 protein: CASSVTAWNYGYTF
CDR3 DNA: TGTGCCAGCAGCGTAACGGCGTGGAACTATGGCTACACCTTC

D gene: -
clone size: -
J gene: TRBJ1-5
V gene: TRBV30
CDR3 protein: CAWSASIGSPQHF
CDR3 DNA: TGTGCCTGGAGTGCTAGTATTGGCAGCCCCCAGCATTTT

D gene: -
clone size: -
J gene: TRBJ2-1
V gene: TRBV19
CDR3 protein: CASSLGGSYNEQFF
CDR3 DNA: TGTGCCAGTAGTTTGGGGGGTTCTTACAATGAGCAGTTCTTC

D gene: TRBD1
clone size: -
J gene: TRBJ2-5
V gene: TRBV19
CDR3 protein: CTSNQQQGEETQYF
CDR3 DNA: TGTACCAGTAACCAACAACAGGGGGAAGAGACCCAGTACTTC

D gene: -
clone size: -
J gene: TRBJ2-3
V gene: TRBV19
CDR3 protein: CASNPGPPTDTQYF
CDR3 DNA: TGTGCCAGTAACCCGGGCCCACCGACAGATACGCAGTATTTT

D gene: -
clone size: -
J gene: TRBJ2-5
V gene: TRBV11-2
CDR3 protein: CASSLVRGSRETQYF
CDR3 DNA: TGTGCCAGCAGCTTAGTCCGGGGATCGAGAGAGACCCAGTACTTC

D gene: -
clone size: -
J gene: TRBJ2-7
V gene: TRBV7-9
CDR3 protein: CASNPLGDLISYEQYF
CDR3 DNA: TGTGCCAGCAACCCTCTAGGGGACCTCATTTCCTACGAGCAGTACTTC

D gene: -
clone size: -
J gene: TRBJ2-7
V gene: TRBV7-2
CDR3 protein: CASSLVGGEVSYEQYF
CDR3 DNA: TGTGCCAGCAGCTTAGTTGGCGGGGAGGTATCCTACGAGCAGTACTTC

D gene: -
clone size: once
J gene: TRBJ1-4
V gene: TRBV18
CDR3 protein: CASSPTLATNEKLFF
CDR3 DNA: TGTGCCAGCTCACCAACCTTGGCAACTAATGAAAAACTGTTTTTT

D gene: -
clone size: -
J gene: TRBJ2-2
V gene: TRBV4-3
CDR3 protein: CASSQEGGGELFF
CDR3 DNA: TGCGCCAGCAGCCAAGAGGGGGGTGGGGAGCTGTTTTTT

D gene: -
clone size: -
J gene: TRBJ2-2
V gene: TRBV9
CDR3 protein: CASSVDELGELFF
CDR3 DNA: TGTGCCAGCAGCGTAGACGAACTGGGGGAGCTGTTTTTT

D gene: -
clone size: -
J gene: TRBJ2-5
V gene: TRBV29-1
CDR3 protein: CSVEDLETQYF
CDR3 DNA: TGCAGCGTTGAAGATTTAGAGACCCAGTACTTC

D gene: -
clone size: -
J gene: TRBJ2-7
V gene: TRBV3-1/TRBV3-2
CDR3 protein: CASTQRRDSYEQYF
CDR3 DNA: TGTGCCAGCACCCAAAGGAGGGACTCCTACGAGCAGTACTTC

D gene: -
clone size: -
J gene: TRBJ1-2
V gene: TRBV5-1
CDR3 protein: CASSLEGAGYTF
CDR3 DNA: TGCGCCAGCAGCTTGGAAGGTGCTGGCTACACCTTC

D gene: TRBD1
clone size: -
J gene: TRBJ2-7
V gene: TRBV24-1
CDR3 protein: CATSDPAGTGLGEQYF
CDR3 DNA: TGTGCCACCAGTGATCCCGCCGGGACAGGGTTAGGCGAGCAGTACTTC

D gene: -
clone size: -
J gene: TRBJ2-2
V gene: TRBV5-6
CDR3 protein: CASSLLGGAYTGELFF
CDR3 DNA: TGTGCCAGCAGCTTATTGGGGGGAGCCTACACCGGGGAGCTGTTTTTT

D gene: -
clone size: -
J gene: TRBJ1-1
V gene: TRBV9
CDR3 protein: CASSQRSTIQEAFF
CDR3 DNA: TGTGCCAGCAGCCAGAGATCCACAATTCAAGAAGCTTTCTTT

D gene: -
clone size: -
J gene: TRBJ1-1
V gene: TRBV7-9
CDR3 protein: CASSLPLLDTEAFF
CDR3 DNA: TGTGCCAGCAGCTTGCCCCTACTCGACACTGAAGCTTTCTTT

D gene: TRBD1
clone size: -
J gene: TRBJ1-5
V gene: TRBV27
CDR3 protein: CASAGGLNQPQHF
CDR3 DNA: TGTGCCAGCGCAGGGGGGCTCAATCAGCCCCAGCATTTT

D gene: -
clone size: once
J gene: TRBJ1-2
V gene: TRBV7-3
CDR3 protein: CASSHPVGVYGYTF
CDR3 DNA: TGTGCCAGCAGCCACCCCGTTGGGGTCTATGGCTACACCTTC

D gene: -
clone size: -
J gene: TRBJ1-3
V gene: TRBV6-1
CDR3 protein: CASSEGQTSTGNTIYF
CDR3 DNA: TGTGCCAGCAGTGAAGGACAGACAAGTACTGGAAACACCATATATTTT

D gene: TRBD1
clone size: -
J gene: TRBJ1-2
V gene: TRBV27
CDR3 protein: CASSETGPYGYTF
CDR3 DNA: TGTGCCAGCAGTGAGACAGGGCCCTATGGCTACACCTTC

D gene: TRBD1
clone size: -
J gene: TRBJ2-1
V gene: TRBV7-6
CDR3 protein: CASSQPGRAGGYEQFF
CDR3 DNA: TGTGCCAGCAGTCAACCGGGCCGGGCAGGGGGCTATGAGCAGTTCTTC

D gene: -
clone size: -
J gene: TRBJ1-2
V gene: TRBV11-2
CDR3 protein: CASSLDIADYGYTF
CDR3 DNA: TGTGCCAGCAGCTTAGATATCGCGGACTATGGCTACACCTTC

D gene: TRBD1
clone size: -
J gene: TRBJ2-7
V gene: TRBV6-2/TRBV6-3
CDR3 protein: CASSYGQGVLYEQYF
CDR3 DNA: TGTGCCAGCAGTTACGGACAGGGGGTCCTCTACGAGCAGTACTTC

D gene: -
clone size: -
J gene: TRBJ1-3
V gene: TRBV28
CDR3 protein: CASSLMSRAGNTIYF
CDR3 DNA: TGTGCCAGCAGTCTGATGAGCAGGGCGGGAAACACCATATATTTT

D gene: -
clone size: -
J gene: TRBJ1-1
V gene: TRBV7-9
CDR3 protein: CASSLYGGNTEAFF
CDR3 DNA: TGTGCCAGCAGCTTGTATGGGGGGAACACTGAAGCTTTCTTT

D gene: TRBD1
clone size: -
J gene: TRBJ2-1
V gene: TRBV7-9
CDR3 protein: CASSSGTGNNEQFF
CDR3 DNA: TGTGCCAGCAGCTCCGGGACAGGGAACAATGAGCAGTTCTTC

D gene: -
clone size: -
J gene: TRBJ1-5
V gene: TRBV19
CDR3 protein: CASSIAPGNQPQHF
CDR3 DNA: TGTGCCAGTAGTATTGCGCCAGGGAATCAGCCCCAGCATTTT

D gene: -
clone size: -
J gene: TRBJ2-7
V gene: TRBV27
CDR3 protein: CASSLYPQVKVNGYEQYF
CDR3 DNA: TGTGCCAGCAGTTTATACCCACAGGTTAAGGTGAATGGGTACGAGCAGTACTTC

D gene: -
clone size: -
J gene: TRBJ1-5
V gene: TRBV30
CDR3 protein: CADLPFGGAAQPQHF
CDR3 DNA: TGTGCCGACCTTCCATTTGGGGGGGCGGCTCAGCCCCAGCATTTT

D gene: TRBD1
clone size: few
J gene: TRBJ1-2
V gene: TRBV27
CDR3 protein: CASSYRGYGYTF
CDR3 DNA: TGTGCCAGCTCGTACAGGGGATATGGCTACACCTTC

D gene: TRBD1
clone size: -
J gene: TRBJ1-6
V gene: TRBV3-1/TRBV3-2
CDR3 protein: CASSRTGVSLHF
CDR3 DNA: TGTGCCAGCAGCAGGACAGGGGTGTCCCTCCACTTT

D gene: -
clone size: -
J gene: TRBJ1-6
V gene: TRBV2
CDR3 protein: CASSEGGSSPLHF
CDR3 DNA: TGTGCCAGCAGTGAGGGCGGTAGTTCACCCCTCCACTTT

D gene: -
clone size: -
J gene: TRBJ2-2
V gene: TRBV7-3
CDR3 protein: CASSSLGGGATGELFF
CDR3 DNA: TGTGCCAGCAGCTCCCTTGGAGGAGGGGCCACCGGGGAGCTGTTTTTT

D gene: -
clone size: -
J gene: TRBJ2-2
V gene: TRBV11-3
CDR3 protein: CASSLGRNTGELFF
CDR3 DNA: TGTGCCAGCAGCTTAGGCAGGAACACCGGGGAGCTGTTTTTT

D gene: -
clone size: -
J gene: TRBJ2-3
V gene: TRBV20-1
CDR3 protein: CSASMSRADTQYF
CDR3 DNA: TGCAGTGCTAGTATGTCTAGAGCAGATACGCAGTATTTT

D gene: -
clone size: -
J gene: TRBJ1-2
V gene: TRBV5-6
CDR3 protein: CASSLTGSIYGYTF
CDR3 DNA: TGTGCCAGCAGCTTGACCGGGAGCATCTATGGCTACACCTTC

D gene: -
clone size: -
J gene: TRBJ1-1
V gene: TRBV12-3/TRBV12-4
CDR3 protein: CASRRGPEAFF
CDR3 DNA: TGTGCCAGCAGACGGGGGCCTGAAGCTTTCTTT

D gene: -
clone size: -
J gene: TRBJ1-1
V gene: TRBV29-1
CDR3 protein: CSVEGLPNTEAFF
CDR3 DNA: TGCAGCGTTGAAGGACTCCCGAACACTGAAGCTTTCTTT

D gene: -
clone size: -
J gene: TRBJ1-3
V gene: TRBV29-1
CDR3 protein: CSVDSRLQSGNTIYF
CDR3 DNA: TGCAGCGTTGATAGTCGGCTTCAATCTGGAAACACCATATATTTT

D gene: -
clone size: -
J gene: TRBJ2-6
V gene: TRBV27
CDR3 protein: CASSLGRGRESGANVLTF
CDR3 DNA: TGTGCCAGCAGTTTAGGCAGGGGCCGCGAGTCTGGGGCCAACGTCCTGACTTTC

D gene: -
clone size: -
J gene: TRBJ1-5
V gene: TRBV3-1/TRBV3-2
CDR3 protein: CASSQPGQPQHF
CDR3 DNA: TGTGCCAGCAGCCAACCAGGGCAGCCCCAGCATTTT

D gene: -
clone size: once
J gene: TRBJ2-3
V gene: TRBV19
CDR3 protein: CASSIAYEGVDTQYF
CDR3 DNA: TGTGCCAGTAGTATAGCGTACGAAGGGGTAGATACGCAGTATTTT

D gene: -
clone size: -
J gene: TRBJ1-3
V gene: TRBV5-1
CDR3 protein: CASSLGQDNTIYF
CDR3 DNA: TGCGCCAGCAGCTTGGGACAGGATAACACCATATATTTT

D gene: TRBD1
clone size: -
J gene: TRBJ1-5
V gene: TRBV19
CDR3 protein: CASSIGTESNQPQHF
CDR3 DNA: TGTGCCAGTAGTATTGGGACAGAGAGCAATCAGCCCCAGCATTTT

D gene: -
clone size: -
J gene: TRBJ2-7
V gene: TRBV6-5
CDR3 protein: CASTRGYNEQYF
CDR3 DNA: TGTGCCAGCACTCGGGGCTACAACGAGCAGTACTTC

D gene: TRBD1
clone size: -
J gene: TRBJ2-1
V gene: TRBV5-4
CDR3 protein: CASSRPGQGGRNEQFF
CDR3 DNA: TGTGCCAGCAGCCGTCCGGGACAGGGGGGTAGAAATGAGCAGTTCTTC

D gene: -
clone size: -
J gene: TRBJ2-6
V gene: TRBV28
CDR3 protein: CASISGFSGANVLTF
CDR3 DNA: TGTGCCAGCATATCTGGATTCTCTGGGGCCAACGTCCTGACTTTC

D gene: TRBD2
clone size: -
J gene: TRBJ2-2
V gene: TRBV4-2
CDR3 protein: CASSQDASGGAYTGELFF
CDR3 DNA: TGTGCCAGCAGCCAAGACGCTAGCGGGGGGGCGTACACCGGGGAGCTGTTTTTT

D gene: -
clone size: -
J gene: TRBJ1-1
V gene: TRBV5-1
CDR3 protein: CASSKDTGDTEAFF
CDR3 DNA: TGCGCCAGCAGCAAGGATACGGGAGACACTGAAGCTTTCTTT